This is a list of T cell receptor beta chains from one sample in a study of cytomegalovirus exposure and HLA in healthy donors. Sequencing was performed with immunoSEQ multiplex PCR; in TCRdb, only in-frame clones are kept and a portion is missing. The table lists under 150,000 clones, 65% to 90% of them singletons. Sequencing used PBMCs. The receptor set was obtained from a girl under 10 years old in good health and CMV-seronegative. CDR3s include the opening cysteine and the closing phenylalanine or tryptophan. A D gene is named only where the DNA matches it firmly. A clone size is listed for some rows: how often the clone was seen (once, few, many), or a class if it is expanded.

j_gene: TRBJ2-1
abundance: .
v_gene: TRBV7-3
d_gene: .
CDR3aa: CASSYAHSSYNEQFF
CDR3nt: TGTGCCAGCAGTTACGCCCACAGCTCCTACAATGAGCAGTTCTTC

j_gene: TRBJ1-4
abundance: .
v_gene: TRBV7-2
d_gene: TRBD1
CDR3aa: CASSFSRGTGNEKLFF
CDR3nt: TGTGCCAGCAGCTTCTCTCGCGGGACAGGGAATGAAAAACTGTTTTTT

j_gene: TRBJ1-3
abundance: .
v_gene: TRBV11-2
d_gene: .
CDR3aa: CASSPGGQYSGNTIYF
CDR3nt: TGTGCCAGCAGCCCCGGTGGACAGTACTCTGGAAACACCATATATTTT

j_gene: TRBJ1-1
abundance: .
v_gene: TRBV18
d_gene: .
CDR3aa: CATIKAPRGDTEAFF
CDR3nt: TGTGCCACAATCAAAGCTCCCCGGGGGGACACTGAAGCTTTCTTT

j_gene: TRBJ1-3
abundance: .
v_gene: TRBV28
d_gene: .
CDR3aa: CASTRRGGVAGNTIYF
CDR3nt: TGTGCCAGCACCCGGAGGGGGGGAGTTGCTGGAAACACCATATATTTT

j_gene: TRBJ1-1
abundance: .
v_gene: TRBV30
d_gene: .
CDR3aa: CAWSGANTEAFF
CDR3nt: TGTGCCTGGAGTGGGGCGAACACTGAAGCTTTCTTT

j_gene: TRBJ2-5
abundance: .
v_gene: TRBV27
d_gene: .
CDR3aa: CASRGGRVETQYF
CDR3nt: TGTGCCAGCAGAGGTGGGAGAGTGGAGACCCAGTACTTC

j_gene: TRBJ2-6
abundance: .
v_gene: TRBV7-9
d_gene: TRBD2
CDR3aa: CASSLGSGNSGANVLTF
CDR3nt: TGTGCCAGCAGCTTAGGTAGCGGGAACTCTGGGGCCAACGTCCTGACTTTC

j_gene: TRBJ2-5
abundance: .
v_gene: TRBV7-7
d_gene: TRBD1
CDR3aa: CASRRQGQETQYF
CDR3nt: TGTGCCAGCAGACGACAGGGTCAAGAGACCCAGTACTTC

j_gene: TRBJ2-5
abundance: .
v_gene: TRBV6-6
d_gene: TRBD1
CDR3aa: CASSFTGTAQETQYF
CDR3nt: TGTGCCAGCAGTTTCACCGGGACAGCCCAAGAGACCCAGTACTTC

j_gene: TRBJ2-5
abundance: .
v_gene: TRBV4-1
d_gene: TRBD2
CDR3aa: CASSQVSRAGGETQYF
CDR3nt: TGCGCCAGCAGCCAAGTTTCGAGAGCGGGAGGGGAGACCCAGTACTTC

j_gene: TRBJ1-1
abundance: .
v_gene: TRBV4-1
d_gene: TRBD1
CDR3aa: CASNRDRDIIDTEAFF
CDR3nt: TGCGCCAGCAACCGGGACAGGGATATCATTGACACTGAAGCTTTCTTT

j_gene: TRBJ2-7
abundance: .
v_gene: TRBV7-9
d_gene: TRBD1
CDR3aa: CASSLVTGGEGEQYF
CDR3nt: TGTGCCAGCAGCTTAGTAACAGGGGGCGAAGGCGAGCAGTACTTC

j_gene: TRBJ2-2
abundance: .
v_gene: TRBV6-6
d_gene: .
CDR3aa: CASQLPSGELFF
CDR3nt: TGTGCCAGCCAGTTACCCTCCGGGGAGCTGTTTTTT

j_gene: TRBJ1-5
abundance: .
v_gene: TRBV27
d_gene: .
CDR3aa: CASSLGRGKGNQPQHF
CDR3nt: TGTGCCAGCAGTTTGGGTCGGGGGAAGGGCAATCAGCCCCAGCATTTT

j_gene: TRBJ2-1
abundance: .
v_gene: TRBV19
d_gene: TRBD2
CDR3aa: CASSVSGSSYNEQFF
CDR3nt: TGTGCCAGTAGTGTTAGCGGGAGCTCCTACAATGAGCAGTTCTTC

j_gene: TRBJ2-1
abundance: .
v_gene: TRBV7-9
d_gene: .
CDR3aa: CASSLVSGQYNEQFF
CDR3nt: TGTGCCAGCAGCTTAGTAAGCGGGCAATACAATGAGCAGTTCTTC

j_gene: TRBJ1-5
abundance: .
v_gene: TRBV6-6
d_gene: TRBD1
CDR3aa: CASSYFDREVQPQHF
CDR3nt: TGTGCCAGCAGTTACTTCGACAGGGAGGTACAGCCCCAGCATTTT

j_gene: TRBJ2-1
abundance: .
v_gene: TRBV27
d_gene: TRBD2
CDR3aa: CASSSGTSDYNEQFF
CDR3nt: TGTGCCAGCAGTTCCGGGACTAGCGACTACAATGAGCAGTTCTTC

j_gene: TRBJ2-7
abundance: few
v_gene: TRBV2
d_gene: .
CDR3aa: CASSEGEQGYEQYF
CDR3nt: TGTGCCAGCAGTGAAGGTGAACAGGGCTACGAGCAGTACTTC

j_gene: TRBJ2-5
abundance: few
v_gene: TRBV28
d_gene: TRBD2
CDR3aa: CASSLGLAGNQETQYF
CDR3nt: TGTGCCAGCAGTTTGGGACTAGCGGGGAACCAAGAGACCCAGTACTTC

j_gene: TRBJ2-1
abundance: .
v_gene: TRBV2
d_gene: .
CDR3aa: CASRAGQSPYNEQFF
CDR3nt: TGTGCCAGCAGGGCCGGACAGAGCCCCTACAATGAGCAGTTCTTC

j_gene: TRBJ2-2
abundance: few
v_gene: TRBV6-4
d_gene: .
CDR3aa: CASSEHNTGELFF
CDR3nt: TGTGCCAGCAGTGAACACAACACCGGGGAGCTGTTTTTT

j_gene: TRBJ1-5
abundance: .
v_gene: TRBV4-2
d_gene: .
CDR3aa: CASSPGLINQPQHF
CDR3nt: TGTGCCAGCAGCCCGGGACTGATCAATCAGCCCCAGCATTTT

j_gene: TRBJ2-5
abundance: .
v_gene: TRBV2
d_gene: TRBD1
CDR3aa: CASVTGRSGGEQYF
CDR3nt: TGTGCCAGTGTGACAGGGCGCTCAGGGGGTGAGCAGTACTTC

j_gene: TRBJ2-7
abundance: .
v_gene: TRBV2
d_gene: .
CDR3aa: CASSTAGMSYEQYF
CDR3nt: TGTGCCAGCAGTACGGCAGGGATGTCCTACGAGCAGTACTTC

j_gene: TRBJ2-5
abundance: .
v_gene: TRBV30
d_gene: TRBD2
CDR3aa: CAWSANSGGQETQYF
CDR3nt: TGTGCCTGGAGTGCAAACAGCGGGGGCCAAGAGACCCAGTACTTC

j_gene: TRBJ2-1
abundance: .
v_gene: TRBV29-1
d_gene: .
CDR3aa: CSVRFEVFNEQFF
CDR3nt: TGCAGCGTTAGGTTTGAGGTTTTCAATGAGCAGTTCTTC

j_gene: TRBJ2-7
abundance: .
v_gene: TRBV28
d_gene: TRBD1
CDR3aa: CASYPRDREFYEQYF
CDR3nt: TGTGCCAGTTACCCCCGGGACAGAGAATTCTACGAGCAGTACTTC

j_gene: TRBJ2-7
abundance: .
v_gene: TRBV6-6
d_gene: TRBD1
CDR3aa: CASSSTGGEQYF
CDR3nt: TGTGCCAGCAGCTCCACAGGGGGCGAGCAGTACTTC

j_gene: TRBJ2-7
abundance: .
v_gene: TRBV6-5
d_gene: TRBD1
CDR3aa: CATFDRESYEQYF
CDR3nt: TGTGCCACCTTCGACAGGGAGTCATACGAGCAGTACTTC

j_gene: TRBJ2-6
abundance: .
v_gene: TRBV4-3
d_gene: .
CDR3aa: CASSQDSGAGANVLTF
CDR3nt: TGCGCCAGCAGCCAAGATTCCGGGGCTGGGGCCAACGTCCTGACTTTC

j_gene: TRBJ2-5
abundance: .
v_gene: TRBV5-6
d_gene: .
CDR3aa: CASSLDGRYQETQYF
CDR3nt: TGTGCCAGCAGCTTGGACGGGAGATACCAAGAGACCCAGTACTTC

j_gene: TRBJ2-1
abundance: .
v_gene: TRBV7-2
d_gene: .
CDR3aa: CASNPRGLSPYNEQFF
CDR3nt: TGTGCCAGCAACCCTCGTGGACTATCACCCTACAATGAGCAGTTCTTC

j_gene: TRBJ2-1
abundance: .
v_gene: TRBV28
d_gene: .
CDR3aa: CASSFLSMGSLYNEQFF
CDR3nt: TGTGCCAGCAGTTTTCTCTCAATGGGCAGTCTCTACAATGAGCAGTTCTTC

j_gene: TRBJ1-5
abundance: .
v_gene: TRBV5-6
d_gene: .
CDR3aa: CASSQADQPQHF
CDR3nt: TGTGCCAGCAGCCAGGCAGATCAGCCCCAGCATTTT

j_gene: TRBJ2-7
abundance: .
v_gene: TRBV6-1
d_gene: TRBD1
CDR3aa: CASKPGTGRYEQYF
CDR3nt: TGTGCCAGCAAACCCGGGACAGGGAGGTACGAGCAGTACTTC

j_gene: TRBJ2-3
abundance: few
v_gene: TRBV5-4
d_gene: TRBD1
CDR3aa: CASSLSVAGGDTQYF
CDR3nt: TGTGCCAGCAGCTTGTCGGTGGCAGGGGGCGATACGCAGTATTTT

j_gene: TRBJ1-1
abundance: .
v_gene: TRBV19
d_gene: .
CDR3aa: CASSMGRTEAFF
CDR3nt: TGTGCCAGTAGTATGGGGAGAACTGAAGCTTTCTTT

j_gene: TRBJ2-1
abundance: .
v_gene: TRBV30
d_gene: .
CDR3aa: CAWSNRTASSYNEQFF
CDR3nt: TGTGCCTGGAGTAACAGGACGGCCAGCTCCTACAATGAGCAGTTCTTC

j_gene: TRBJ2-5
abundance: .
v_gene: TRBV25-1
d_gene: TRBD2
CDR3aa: CASTREAGAVETQYF
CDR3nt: TGTGCCAGCACCAGAGAAGCGGGAGCAGTAGAGACCCAGTACTTC